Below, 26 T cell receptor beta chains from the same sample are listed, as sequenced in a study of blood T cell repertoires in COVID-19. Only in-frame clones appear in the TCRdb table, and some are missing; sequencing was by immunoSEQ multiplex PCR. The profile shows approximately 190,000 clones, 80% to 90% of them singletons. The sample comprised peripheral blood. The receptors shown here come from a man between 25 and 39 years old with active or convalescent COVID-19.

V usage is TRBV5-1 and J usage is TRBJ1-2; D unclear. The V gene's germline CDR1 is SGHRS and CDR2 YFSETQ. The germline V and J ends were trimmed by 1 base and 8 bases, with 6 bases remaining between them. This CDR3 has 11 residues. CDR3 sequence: CASSLQEGYTF. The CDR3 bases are TGCGCCAGCAGCTTGCAGGAAGGCTACACCTTC.

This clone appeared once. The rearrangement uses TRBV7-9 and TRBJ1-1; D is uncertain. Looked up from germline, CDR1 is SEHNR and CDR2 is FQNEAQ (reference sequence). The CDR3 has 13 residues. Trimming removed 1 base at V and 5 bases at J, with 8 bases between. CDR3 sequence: CASSLDGRTEAFF. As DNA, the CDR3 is TGTGCCAGCAGCTTAGACGGTCGTACTGAAGCTTTCTTT. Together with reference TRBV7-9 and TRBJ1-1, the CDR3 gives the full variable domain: DTGVSQNPRHKITKRGQNVTFRCDPISEHNRLYWYRQTLGQGPEFLTYFQNEAQLEKSRLLSDRFSAERPKGSFSTLEIQRTEQGDSAMYLCASSLDGRTEAFFGQGTRLTVV.

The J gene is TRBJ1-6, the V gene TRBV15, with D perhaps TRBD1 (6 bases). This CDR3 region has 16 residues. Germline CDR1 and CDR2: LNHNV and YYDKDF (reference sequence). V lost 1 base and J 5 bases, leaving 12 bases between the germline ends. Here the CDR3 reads CATSRVRTVDNSPLHF. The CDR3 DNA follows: TGTGCCACCAGCAGAGTTAGGACAGTAGATAATTCACCCCTCCACTTT.

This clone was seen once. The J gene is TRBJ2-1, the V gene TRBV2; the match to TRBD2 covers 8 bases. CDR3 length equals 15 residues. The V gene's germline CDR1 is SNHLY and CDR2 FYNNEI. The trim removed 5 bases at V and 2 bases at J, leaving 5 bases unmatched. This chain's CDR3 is CASSIPREAYNEQFF. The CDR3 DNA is TGTGCCAGCAGTATCCCGCGGGAGGCCTACAATGAGCAGTTCTTC.

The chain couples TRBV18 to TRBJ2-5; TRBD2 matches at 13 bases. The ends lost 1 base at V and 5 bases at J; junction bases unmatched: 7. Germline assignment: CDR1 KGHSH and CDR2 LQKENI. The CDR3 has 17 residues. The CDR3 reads CASSPHDGTSGMETQYF. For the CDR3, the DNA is TGTGCCAGCTCACCACATGACGGGACTAGCGGGATGGAGACCCAGTACTTC.

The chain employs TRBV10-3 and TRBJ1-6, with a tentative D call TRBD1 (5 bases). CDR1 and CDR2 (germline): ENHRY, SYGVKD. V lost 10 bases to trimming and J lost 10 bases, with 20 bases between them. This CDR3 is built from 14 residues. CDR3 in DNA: TGTGCCACCCTACCCGGGGGTCTAGAATCACCCCTCCACTTT. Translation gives CATLPGGLESPLHF.

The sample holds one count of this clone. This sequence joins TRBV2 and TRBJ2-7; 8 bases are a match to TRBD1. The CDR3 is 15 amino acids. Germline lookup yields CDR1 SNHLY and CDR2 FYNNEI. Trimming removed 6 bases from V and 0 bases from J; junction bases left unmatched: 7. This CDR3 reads CASRTGTGLSYEQYF. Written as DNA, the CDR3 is TGTGCCAGCAGGACCGGGACAGGCCTCTCCTACGAGCAGTACTTC.

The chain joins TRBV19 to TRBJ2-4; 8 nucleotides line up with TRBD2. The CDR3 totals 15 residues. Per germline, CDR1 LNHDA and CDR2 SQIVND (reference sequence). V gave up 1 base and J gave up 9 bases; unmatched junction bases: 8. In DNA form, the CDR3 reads TGTGCCAGTAGTATAGGGGCGGGAGGAGTTAGCATTCAGTACTTC. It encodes CASSIGAGGVSIQYF.

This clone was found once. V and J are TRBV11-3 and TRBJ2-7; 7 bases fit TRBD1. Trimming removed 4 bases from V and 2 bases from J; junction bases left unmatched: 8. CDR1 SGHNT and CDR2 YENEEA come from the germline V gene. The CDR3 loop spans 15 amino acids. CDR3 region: CASSSDGTEAYEQYF. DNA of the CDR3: TGTGCCAGCAGCTCGGATGGGACAGAAGCCTACGAGCAGTACTTC. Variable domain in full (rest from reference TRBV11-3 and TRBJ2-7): EAGVVQSPRYKIIEKKQPVAFWCNPISGHNTLYWYLQNLGQGPELLIRYENEEAVDDSQLPKDRFSAERLKGVDSTLKIQPAELGDSAVYLCASSSDGTEAYEQYFGPGTRLTVT.

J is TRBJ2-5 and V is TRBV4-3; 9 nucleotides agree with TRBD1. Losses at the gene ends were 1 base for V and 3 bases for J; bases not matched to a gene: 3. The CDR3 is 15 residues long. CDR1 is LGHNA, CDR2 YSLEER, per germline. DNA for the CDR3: TGCGCCAGCAGCCAAGGCCGACAGGGGGAAGAGACCCAGTACTTC. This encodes CASSQGRQGEETQYF.

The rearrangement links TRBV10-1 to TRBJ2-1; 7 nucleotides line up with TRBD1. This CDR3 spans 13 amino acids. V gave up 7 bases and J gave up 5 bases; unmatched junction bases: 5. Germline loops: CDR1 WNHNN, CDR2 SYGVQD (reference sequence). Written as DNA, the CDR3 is TGCGCCAGCACTCGGGACAGTAACAATGAGCAGTTCTTC. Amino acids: CASTRDSNNEQFF.

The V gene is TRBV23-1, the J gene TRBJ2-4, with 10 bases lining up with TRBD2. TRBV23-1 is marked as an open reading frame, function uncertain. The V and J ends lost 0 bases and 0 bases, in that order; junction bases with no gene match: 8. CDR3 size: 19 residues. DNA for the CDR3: TGCGCCAGCAGTCAATCCGAGCGGGGGGGCGGTGGAGCCAAAAACATTCAGTACTTC. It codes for CASSQSERGGGGAKNIQYF.

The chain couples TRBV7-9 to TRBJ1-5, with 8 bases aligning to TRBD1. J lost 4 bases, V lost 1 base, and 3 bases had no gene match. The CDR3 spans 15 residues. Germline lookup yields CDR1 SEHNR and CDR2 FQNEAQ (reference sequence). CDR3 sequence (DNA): TGTGCCAGCAGCTTAGGTGGGACAGGTAATCAGCCCCAGCATTTT. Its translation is CASSLGGTGNQPQHF.

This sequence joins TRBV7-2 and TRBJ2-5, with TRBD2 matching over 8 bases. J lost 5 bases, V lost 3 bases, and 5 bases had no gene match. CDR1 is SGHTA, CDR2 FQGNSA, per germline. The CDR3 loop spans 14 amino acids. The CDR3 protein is CASSLAGGTETQYF. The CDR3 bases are TGTGCCAGCAGCTTGGCGGGGGGAACGGAGACCCAGTACTTC.

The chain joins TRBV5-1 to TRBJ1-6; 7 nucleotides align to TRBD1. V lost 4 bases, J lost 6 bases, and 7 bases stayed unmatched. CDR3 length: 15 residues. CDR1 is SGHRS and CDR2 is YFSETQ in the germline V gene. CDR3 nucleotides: TGCGCCAGCAGCCTTGGACAGGCCGGTAATTCACCCCTCCACTTT. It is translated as CASSLGQAGNSPLHF.

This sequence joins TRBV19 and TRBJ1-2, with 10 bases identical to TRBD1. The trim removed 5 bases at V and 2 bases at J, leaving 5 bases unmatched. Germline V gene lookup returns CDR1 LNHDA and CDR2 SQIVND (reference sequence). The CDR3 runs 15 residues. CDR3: CASSSGTGVNYGYTF. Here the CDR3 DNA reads TGTGCCAGTAGTTCCGGGACAGGGGTGAACTATGGCTACACCTTC.

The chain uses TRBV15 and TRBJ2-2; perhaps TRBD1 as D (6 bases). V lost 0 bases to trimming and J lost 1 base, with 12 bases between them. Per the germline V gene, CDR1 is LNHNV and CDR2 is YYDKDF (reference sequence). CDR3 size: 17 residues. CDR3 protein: CATSRDADSMNTGELFF. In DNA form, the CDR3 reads TGTGCCACCAGCAGAGATGCGGACAGTATGAACACCGGGGAGCTGTTTTTT.

The CDR3 DNA reads as TGTGCCAGCAGTTTAGGGCAGGGGGCCGGGGAGACCCAGTACTTC. Protein: CASSLGQGAGETQYF. The gene calls are TRBV6-6 and TRBJ2-5, with 8 bases identical to TRBD1. With V trimmed by 4 bases and J by 5 bases, 9 bases remained unmatched. The germline gives CDR1 MNHNY, CDR2 SVGAGI (reference sequence). This CDR3 is 15 amino acids long.

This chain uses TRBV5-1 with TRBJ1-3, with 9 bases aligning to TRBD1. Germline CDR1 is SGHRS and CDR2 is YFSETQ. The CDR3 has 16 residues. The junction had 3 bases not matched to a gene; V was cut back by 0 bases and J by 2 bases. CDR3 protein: CASSLGGQGTGNTIYF. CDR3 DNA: TGCGCCAGCAGCTTGGGGGGACAGGGCACTGGAAACACCATATATTTT.

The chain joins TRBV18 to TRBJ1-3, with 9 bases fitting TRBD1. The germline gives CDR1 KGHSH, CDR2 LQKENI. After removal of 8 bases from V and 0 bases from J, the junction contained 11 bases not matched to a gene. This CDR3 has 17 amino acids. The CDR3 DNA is TGTGCCAGCACGTCCACAGGGGGCATATTCTCTGGAAACACCATATATTTT. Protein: CASTSTGGIFSGNTIYF.

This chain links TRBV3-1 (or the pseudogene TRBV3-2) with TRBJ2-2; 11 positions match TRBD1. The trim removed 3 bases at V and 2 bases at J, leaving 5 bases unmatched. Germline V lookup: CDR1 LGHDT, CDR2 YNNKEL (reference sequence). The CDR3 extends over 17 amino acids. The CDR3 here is CASSHPDRGLNTGELFF. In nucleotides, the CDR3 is TGTGCCAGCAGCCATCCGGACAGGGGGCTCAACACCGGGGAGCTGTTTTTT.

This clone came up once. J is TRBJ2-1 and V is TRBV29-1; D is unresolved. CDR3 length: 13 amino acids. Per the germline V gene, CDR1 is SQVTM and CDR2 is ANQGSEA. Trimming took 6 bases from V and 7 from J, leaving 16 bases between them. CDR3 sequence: CSVESPSVNEQFF. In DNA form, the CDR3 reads TGCAGCGTCGAATCTCCGTCAGTGAATGAGCAGTTCTTC.

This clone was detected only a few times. The CDR3 DNA follows: TGTGCCAGCAGCCCGGGTCATGACATTCAGTACTTC. Protein: CASSPGHDIQYF. The V and J genes are TRBV7-9 and TRBJ2-4; D gene ambiguous. The V end was cut by 5 bases, the J end by 8 bases, with 10 bases between. Germline V gene sequence: CDR1 SEHNR, CDR2 FQNEAQ (reference sequence). The CDR3 loop spans 12 amino acids.

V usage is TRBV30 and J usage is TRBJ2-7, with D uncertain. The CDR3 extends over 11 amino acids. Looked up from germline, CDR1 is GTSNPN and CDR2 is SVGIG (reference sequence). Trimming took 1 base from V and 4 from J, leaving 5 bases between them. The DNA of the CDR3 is TGTGCCTGGAGTGGACTTTACGAGCAGTACTTC. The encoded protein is CAWSGLYEQYF.

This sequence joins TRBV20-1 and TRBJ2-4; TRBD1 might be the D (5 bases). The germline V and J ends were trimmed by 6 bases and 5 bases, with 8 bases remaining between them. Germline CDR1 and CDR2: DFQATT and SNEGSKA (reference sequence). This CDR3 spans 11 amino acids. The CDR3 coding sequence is TGCAGTGCGACGACAGAAAACATTCAGTACTTC. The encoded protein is CSATTENIQYF.

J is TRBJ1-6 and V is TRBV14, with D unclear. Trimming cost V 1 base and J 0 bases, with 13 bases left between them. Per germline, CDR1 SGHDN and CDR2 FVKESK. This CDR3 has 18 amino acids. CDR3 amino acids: CASSQGEFRSSYNSPLHF. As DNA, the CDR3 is TGTGCCAGCAGCCAAGGCGAGTTTCGTAGCTCCTATAATTCACCCCTCCACTTT.